This T cell receptor (beta chain) was identified during a study of monozygotic twins with inflammatory bowel disease. TCRdb reprocessed the 5' RACE reads, keeping one entry per CDR3 protein, no DNA. The listing contains some 450,000 distinct CDR3 sequences. CDR3 length equals 14 residues. Germline CDR1 reads MNHNS; CDR2 reads SASEGT. J is TRBJ2-4 and V is TRBV6-1; TCRdb calls TRBD1, which cannot be checked without DNA. The TCR originated in a human donor with ulcerative colitis or Crohn's disease, or a healthy co-twin of an affected twin (not recorded which). Sequenced material: blood. CDR3 in amino acids: CASSTPGQLNIQYF.